The 8 T cell receptor beta chains presented below share a single source sample, sequenced in a study of blood T cell repertoires in COVID-19. Clones were sequenced by immunoSEQ multiplex PCR, and TCRdb holds only the in-frame ones, with some missing. The table shows about 52,000 clones, with approximately 85% occurring only once. The sequenced material came from peripheral blood. These receptors were collected from a woman aged 80 or older with COVID-19, enrolled during active disease.

This sequence joins TRBV29-1 and TRBJ2-7; possible D gene TRBD2, 6 bases. From germline, CDR1 is SQVTM and CDR2 ANQGSEA. The CDR3 consists of 15 residues. Trimming left V 4 bases short and J 0 bases short, with 16 bases between. Written as DNA, the CDR3 is TGCAGCGTTGGGGGACTCCCGGGCAGCTCCTACGAGCAGTACTTC. It translates to CSVGGLPGSSYEQYF.

The rearrangement links TRBV19 to TRBJ2-5, with 14 bases identical to TRBD2. After removal of 6 bases from V and 5 bases from J, the junction contained 14 bases not matched to a gene. The CDR3 has 18 residues. Germline V lookup: CDR1 LNHDA, CDR2 SQIVND (reference sequence). CDR3 nucleotide sequence: TGTGCCAGTAGCCAGGGGACTAGCGGGAGATCTGCACGGGAGACCCAGTACTTC. It translates to CASSQGTSGRSARETQYF.

The J gene is TRBJ2-7, the V gene TRBV7-9, with 7 nucleotides matching TRBD1. The CDR3 spans 15 residues. Trimming cost V 5 bases and J 2 bases; bases outside gene matches: 9. The V gene's germline CDR1 is SEHNR and CDR2 FQNEAQ (reference sequence). The CDR3 DNA reads as TGTGCCAGCAGCCTAACCGGGACAGCCACCTACGAGCAGTACTTC. This sequence encodes CASSLTGTATYEQYF. Full variable domain (missing parts from reference TRBV7-9 and TRBJ2-7): DTGVSQNPRHKITKRGQNVTFRCDPISEHNRLYWYRQTLGQGPEFLTYFQNEAQLEKSRLLSDRFSAERPKGSFSTLEIQRTEQGDSAMYLCASSLTGTATYEQYFGPGTRLTVT.

The chain joins TRBV9 to TRBJ2-1, with 12 bases fitting TRBD2. This CDR3 region has 20 residues. With V trimmed by 3 bases and J by 0 bases, 13 bases remained unmatched. Germline V gene lookup returns CDR1 SGDLS and CDR2 YYNGEE. The CDR3 protein is CASSANPGLAGHSSYNEQFF. The CDR3 DNA reads TGTGCCAGCAGCGCCAACCCGGGACTAGCGGGCCACAGCTCCTACAATGAGCAGTTCTTC. Full variable domain (outside the CDR3, taken from reference TRBV9 and TRBJ2-1): DSGVTQTPKHLITATGQRVTLRCSPRSGDLSVYWYQQSLDQGLQFLIQYYNGEERAKGNILERFSAQQFPDLHSELNLSSLELGDSALYFCASSANPGLAGHSSYNEQFFGPGTRLTVL.

The chain carries TRBV5-5 and TRBJ2-1; 7 bases align to TRBD1. The ends lost 4 bases at V and 7 bases at J; junction bases unmatched: 14. There are 16 residues in the CDR3. The germline V gene has CDR1 SGHKS and CDR2 YYEKEE (reference sequence). CDR3 DNA sequence: TGTGCCAGCAGCATACAGGGGAGAGGGCTGATGAATGAGCAGTTCTTC. Amino acid sequence: CASSIQGRGLMNEQFF. Filled out from reference TRBV5-5 and TRBJ2-1, the complete variable domain reads DAGVTQSPTHLIKTRGQQVTLRCSPISGHKSVSWYQQVLGQGPQFIFQYYEKEERGRGNFPDRFSARQFPNYSSELNVNALLLGDSALYLCASSIQGRGLMNEQFFGPGTRLTVL.

V gene TRBV4-1 combines with J gene TRBJ1-5, with D possibly being TRBD1 (6 bases). The V end lost 0 bases, the J end lost 9 bases, and 18 bases lay between the germline ends. The CDR3 sequence is 16 residues long. The germline V gene has CDR1 MGHRA and CDR2 YSYEKL. This chain's CDR3 is CASSQDTPAVRGPQHF. As DNA, the CDR3 is TGCGCCAGCAGCCAAGATACTCCCGCGGTCAGGGGGCCCCAGCATTTT.

This sequence joins TRBV9 and TRBJ2-3; TRBD2 agrees at 10 bases. V gave up 0 bases and J gave up 5 bases; unmatched junction bases: 18. The CDR3 length is 20 residues. Germline CDR1 is SGDLS and CDR2 is YYNGEE. DNA of the CDR3: TGTGCCAGCAGCGTAGGGGTTGTAGGGACTAGCGTAGACCCGAGAGATACGCAGTATTTT. The encoded protein is CASSVGVVGTSVDPRDTQYF.

CDR3 residues: CATSGGLRPHSYNEQFF. The CDR3 DNA follows: TGTGCCACCAGTGGTGGGCTCCGGCCCCACTCCTACAATGAGCAGTTCTTC. The rearrangement joins TRBV24-1 to TRBJ2-1, with D hard to call. The CDR3 spans 17 residues. V was clipped by 5 bases and J by 0 bases, with 16 bases between them. Germline values: CDR1 KGHDR, CDR2 SFDVKD.